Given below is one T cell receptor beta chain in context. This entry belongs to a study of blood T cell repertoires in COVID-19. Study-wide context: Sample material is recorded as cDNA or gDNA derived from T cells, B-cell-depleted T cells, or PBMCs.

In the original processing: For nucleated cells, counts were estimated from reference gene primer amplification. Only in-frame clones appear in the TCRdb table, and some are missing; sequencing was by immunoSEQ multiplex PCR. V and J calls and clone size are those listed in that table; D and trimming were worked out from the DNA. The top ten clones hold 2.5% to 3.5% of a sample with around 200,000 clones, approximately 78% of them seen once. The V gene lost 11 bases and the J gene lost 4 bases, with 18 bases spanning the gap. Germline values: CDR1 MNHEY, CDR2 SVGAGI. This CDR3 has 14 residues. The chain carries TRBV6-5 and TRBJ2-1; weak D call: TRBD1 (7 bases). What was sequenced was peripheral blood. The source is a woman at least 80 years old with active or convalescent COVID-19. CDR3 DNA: TGTGCCGCCTACAGGGGAGGACCTTACAATGAGCAGTTCTTC. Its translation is CAAYRGGPYNEQFF.